This T cell receptor (beta chain) was sequenced in a study of T cell responses to AZD1222 COVID-19 vaccine (dated by TCRdb to the early 2020s). Looking at the study overall: A total of 233 trial participants underwent TCR sequencing, of whom 200 to 220 received two doses of AZD1222 and 26 received two doses of the MenACWY control vaccine. Enrollment into the trials was organized by age into subgroups of 18-55, 56-69 and 70-plus years, and those subgroups contained about 160, 30 and 59 TCR-sequenced participants, respectively.

The label giving this sample's time point can be read as: about 28 days (+/-7) after the second vaccine dose. AZD1222 recipients given second doses at about 4 weeks or at about 12 weeks were pooled, since spike-specific TCR depth and breadth were not found to differ between the two schedules. Vaccinee samples came from UK trials COV001 and COV002, including a single-blind randomized controlled phase 2/3 trial of AZD1222 (ChAdOx1 nCoV-19) in healthy adults. For TCRbeta chain sequencing, PBMC samples were collected from trial participants at day 0 and at day 28 after the second dose. The CDR3 regions of human TCRbeta chains were subjected to immunosequencing. The study's processing was this. TCRs in the repertoires were matched against a reference library of SARS-CoV-2-specific TCRs that had been generated with the MIRA antigen-specificity platform. Breadth was defined as the fraction of unique TCRs that were SARS-CoV-2-associated. Depth was defined as the fraction of total T cells that were SARS-CoV-2-associated. Using the MIRA data, every spike-specific TCR was mapped to the spike region that the TCR reacted to and assigned to either a CD4 or a CD8 class. Log10-transformed breadth and depth values were compared by one-way ANOVA with Sidak's multiple comparisons tests. The clones in this table, taken by TCRdb from immuneACCESS, are in-frame only. Not every clone is retained; where verified, under half of the shortfall comes from an unresolved V gene, and the cause of the rest is unknown. V, J and clone size are taken as reported in that table, and D and trimming were inferred from the DNA itself. In all, the sample holds some 67,000 clones, and about four fifths of those were seen once. The ten largest account for roughly 6.5% of the sample.

Overall study results and their limits: A significant rise in spike-specific TCR breadth and depth was observed after two AZD1222 doses relative to day 0 and relative to MenACWY recipients. Participants were mostly white British and included more females than males, and it was suggested by the authors that clonal diversity may have been underestimated. Because no day 14 peak-response samples were available, repertoires were characterized only after the peak T cell response. The vaccine-associated CD4 TCRs covered the entire spike protein, and the dominant responses fell in regions 160-218 and 743-854. Only five or six AZD1222 recipients were SARS-CoV-2 seropositive at baseline, limiting conclusions about previously exposed vaccinees. The 56-69-year group was small, and its depth increase did not reach significance, likely because of low power. Epitopes outside the regions mutated in the B.1.351 and B.1.1.7 variants were reportedly recognized by nearly half of the unique spike-specific TCRs.

Comment on this clone: Its antigen is unknown. Per-base qualities were not stored, and no clone one base away is much larger.

This clonotype was obtained from an adult who received the AZD1222 COVID-19 vaccine. Here the sequenced sample was peripheral blood, taken 28 days after the second AZD1222 dose.

The CDR3 here reads CASSFAPGQVYPQHF. The DNA is TGTGCCAGTAGTTTCGCCCCGGGACAGGTATATCCCCAGCATTTT. The V and J segments used are TRBV19 and TRBJ1-5; 8 bases in the junction line up with TRBD1. The germline V gene (reference sequence) provides CDR1 LNHDA and CDR2 SQIVND. Trimming removed 5 bases from V and 10 bases from J; the gene matches leave 13 bases unexplained. The CDR3 starts with the cysteine, ends with the phenylalanine, and has 15 residues. Only the CDR3 DNA is retained, 45 bases long and in frame from the first base.